The 21 T cell receptor beta chains presented below share a single source sample, sequenced in a study of T cell responses to AZD1222 COVID-19 vaccine. Profiling relied on immunoSEQ multiplex PCR, and the TCRdb table lists in-frame clones only, not all of them. This table holds fewer than 100,000 clones, about 92% found once. Material: peripheral blood, obtained on day 0 of AZD1222 vaccination. The receptors originated from an adult in good health.

The CDR3 loop is CAGSLAGVKNIQYF. The CDR3 nucleotides are TGTGCCGGAAGCCTAGCGGGAGTCAAAAACATTCAGTACTTC. This chain links TRBV5-4 with TRBJ2-4, with 10 bases matching TRBD2. The V gene end was trimmed by 10 bases and the J gene end by 3 bases; junction bases not matched to a gene: 7. This CDR3 has 14 residues. Germline loops: CDR1 SGHNT, CDR2 YYREEE (reference sequence).

A remark on this clone: Other DNA sequences of this sample code for an identical CDR3. V gene TRBV12-3 or TRBV12-4 combines with J gene TRBJ2-3; D not certain. The length of the CDR3 is 11 residues. Trimming shortened V by 2 bases and J by 3 bases, and 0 bases separated the two germline ends. CDR3 loop: CASSLTDTQYF. The CDR3 DNA follows: TGTGCCAGCAGTTTAACAGATACGCAGTATTTT.

The rearrangement joins TRBV10-2 to TRBJ1-5; D ambiguous. CDR3 length: 13 residues. Trimming removed 4 bases from V and 6 bases from J, with 10 bases in between. The germline V gene encodes CDR1 WSHSY and CDR2 SAAADI. CDR3 in amino acids: CASSGETAQPQHF. The CDR3 region has the DNA TGCGCCAGCAGTGGGGAGACGGCTCAGCCCCAGCATTTT.

The rearrangement uses TRBV19 and TRBJ1-5, with D perhaps matching TRBD1 (6 bases). Looked up from germline, CDR1 is LNHDA and CDR2 is SQIVND (reference sequence). This CDR3 spans 15 amino acids. V was trimmed by 8 bases and J by 0 bases, leaving 14 bases between them. In nucleotides, the CDR3 is TGTGCCAGTCACCGGACAGTTTATAGCAATCAGCCCCAGCATTTT. This gives the protein CASHRTVYSNQPQHF.

This rearrangement joins TRBV20-1 to TRBJ2-1; the D gene is possibly TRBD1 (6 bases). Deletions cut 3 bases from V and 2 bases from J, with 8 bases between. The CDR3 length is 13 residues. Germline values: CDR1 DFQATT, CDR2 SNEGSKA (reference sequence). CDR3 in amino acids: CSASTGPYNEQFF. Written as DNA, the CDR3 is TGCAGTGCTAGTACAGGGCCCTACAATGAGCAGTTCTTC.

The chain uses TRBV29-1 and TRBJ2-2, with D maybe TRBD2 (6 bases). The CDR3 has 15 residues. Germline V gene data show CDR1 as SQVTM and CDR2 as ANQGSEA. V lost 8 bases, J lost 5 bases, and 21 bases lay in between. The DNA of the CDR3 is TGCAGCATCCAAAGGGCGGGGACCTTAACCGGGGAGCTGTTTTTT. It yields the protein CSIQRAGTLTGELFF.

This chain links TRBV11-2 with TRBJ1-1; 7 nucleotides match TRBD1. The CDR3 runs 15 residues. The V gene's germline CDR1 is SGHAT and CDR2 FQNNGV. After removal of 0 bases from V and 4 bases from J, the junction contained 5 bases not matched to a gene. The CDR3 coding sequence is TGTGCCAGCAGCTTAGATCTTACAGGGGCCACTGAAGCTTTCTTT. Amino acids: CASSLDLTGATEAFF. The full variable domain, rest sourced from reference TRBV11-2 and TRBJ1-1, is EAGVAQSPRYKIIEKRQSVAFWCNPISGHATLYWYQQILGQGPKLLIQFQNNGVVDDSQLPKDRFSAERLKGVDSTLKIQPAKLEDSAVYLCASSLDLTGATEAFFGQGTRLTVV.

The chain has TRBV7-2 and TRBJ2-3; D ambiguous. This CDR3 has 14 residues. Trimming pared 10 bases from V and 2 bases from J, leaving 16 bases between. CDR1 and CDR2 (germline): SGHTA, FQGNSA. CDR3 in amino acids: CATSPGPFTDTQYF. CDR3 coding DNA: TGTGCCACCAGTCCGGGCCCTTTCACAGATACGCAGTATTTT. The variable domain in full, with the rest retrieved from reference TRBV7-2 and TRBJ2-3, is GAGVSQSPSNKVTEKGKDVELRCDPISGHTALYWYRQSLGQGLEFLIYFQGNSAPDKSGLPSDRFSAERTGGSVSTLTIQRTQQEDSAVYLCATSPGPFTDTQYFGPGTRLTVL.

The chain is built from TRBV7-9 and TRBJ2-5, with a weak D call TRBD2 (7 bases). There are 13 residues in the CDR3. V lost 5 bases and J 5 bases, leaving 12 bases between the germline ends. Germline assignment: CDR1 SEHNR and CDR2 FQNEAQ (reference sequence). CDR3 sequence (DNA): TGTGCCAGCAGCGCACAGGGAGGGGAGACCCAGTACTTC. This codes for CASSAQGGETQYF.

This chain links TRBV3-1 (or the pseudogene TRBV3-2) with TRBJ1-6; unclear D gene. Germline V gene data show CDR1 as LGHDT and CDR2 as YNNKEL (reference sequence). The V end lost 5 bases, the J end lost 7 bases, and 15 bases lay between the germline ends. CDR3 length: 15 amino acids. CDR3 in DNA: TGTGCCAGCAGCGACACCGGAGGGCCGAATTCACCCCTCCACTTT. Translation gives CASSDTGGPNSPLHF.

Only one count was recorded for this clone. V usage is TRBV19 and J usage is TRBJ1-2; no firm D call. Germline values: CDR1 LNHDA, CDR2 SQIVND (reference sequence). Between the trimmed V and J ends, which lost 3 bases and 4 bases, there was a span of 6 bases. The CDR3 covers 12 residues. The CDR3 coding sequence is TGTGCCAGTAGTATGGCGGGCTATGGCTACACCTTC. Translation gives CASSMAGYGYTF.

This clone occurred a few times. The genes are TRBV6-2 or TRBV6-3 and TRBJ2-5, with unresolved D. This CDR3 spans 13 amino acids. V lost 5 bases, J lost 2 bases, and 9 bases lay in between. CDR1 is MNHEY, CDR2 SVGEGT, per germline. The CDR3 sequence is CASSPLEQETQYF. Written as DNA, the CDR3 is TGTGCCAGCAGTCCCCTGGAGCAAGAGACCCAGTACTTC.

The chain couples TRBV18 to TRBJ2-3; 10 nucleotides match TRBD1. Germline loops: CDR1 KGHSH, CDR2 LQKENI. With V trimmed by 8 bases and J by 4 bases, 6 bases remained unmatched. The CDR3 contains 14 residues. In DNA, the CDR3 is TGTGCCAGCCAACGGGACAGGGGCGCAGATACGCAGTATTTT. Its protein is CASQRDRGADTQYF.

The chain recombines TRBV7-9 with TRBJ2-1; the D is unclear. The germline V and J ends were trimmed by 2 bases and 3 bases, with 11 bases remaining between them. CDR3 length: 15 amino acids. The germline gives CDR1 SEHNR, CDR2 FQNEAQ (reference sequence). Here the CDR3 DNA reads TGTGCCAGCAGCTTATTAGCTACCCACTACAATGAGCAGTTCTTC. It encodes CASSLLATHYNEQFF.

This chain joins TRBV7-2 and TRBJ1-2; a possible D gene is TRBD1 (6 bases). CDR3 size: 16 residues. Germline values: CDR1 SGHTA, CDR2 FQGNSA. Trimming left V 1 base short and J 3 bases short, with 15 bases between. The CDR3 DNA follows: TGTGCCAGCAGCTTAGTACTCACAGGGTGGGACTATGGCTACACCTTC. It translates to CASSLVLTGWDYGYTF. The complete variable domain, with remaining parts taken from reference TRBV7-2 and TRBJ1-2, reads GAGVSQSPSNKVTEKGKDVELRCDPISGHTALYWYRQSLGQGLEFLIYFQGNSAPDKSGLPSDRFSAERTGGSVSTLTIQRTQQEDSAVYLCASSLVLTGWDYGYTFGSGTRLTVV.

The chain carries TRBV10-3 and TRBJ2-7; tentative D call: TRBD2 (6 bases). V gave up 10 bases and J gave up 1 base, with 11 bases separating them. This CDR3 region has 12 residues. CDR1 ENHRY and CDR2 SYGVKD come from the germline V gene. The CDR3, as DNA: TGTGCCACAACGGGGACTTCCTACGAGCAGTACTTC. This translates into CATTGTSYEQYF.

In its sample, this clone was seen once. This chain uses TRBV3-1 (or the pseudogene TRBV3-2) with TRBJ1-5; D is possibly TRBD1 (5 bases). CDR1 and CDR2 from the germline V gene are LGHDT and YNNKEL (reference sequence). V was cut by 3 bases and J by 0 bases, with 18 bases left in between. The CDR3 has 18 amino acids. CDR3 amino acids: CASSQGVPGIGSNQPQHF. The CDR3 nucleotides are TGTGCCAGCAGCCAGGGGGTCCCAGGGATAGGTAGCAATCAGCCCCAGCATTTT.

This clone was found once. V usage is TRBV2 and J usage is TRBJ2-1, with 11 positions matching TRBD2. The CDR3 extends over 17 amino acids. V was clipped by 7 bases and J by 6 bases; unmatched bases: 14. CDR1 and CDR2 (germline): SNHLY, FYNNEI. The CDR3 reads CASTSGQMTSGTNEQFF. The CDR3 DNA reads TGTGCCAGCACCTCAGGACAGATGACTAGCGGGACCAATGAGCAGTTCTTC.

The CDR3 DNA sequence: TGTGCCAGCAGCACGAACAGGGGCCGCATGGTTCGGCCCCAGCATTTT. It encodes CASSTNRGRMVRPQHF. This chain links TRBV7-2 with TRBJ1-5; TRBD1 matches 7 bases. Germline CDR1 reads SGHTA; CDR2 reads FQGNSA. Trimming cost V 5 bases and J 9 bases; bases outside gene matches: 16. This CDR3 has 16 amino acids.

This clone occurred a few times. This chain links TRBV12-5 with TRBJ1-1, with D perhaps matching TRBD1 (5 bases). CDR1 is LGHNT and CDR2 is FRNRAP in the germline V gene. Trimming removed 8 bases at V and 0 bases at J, with 10 bases between. The CDR3 covers 13 residues. In DNA, the CDR3 is TGTGCTAGTCGAAGGGACGTGAACACTGAAGCTTTCTTT. This sequence encodes CASRRDVNTEAFF.

V gene TRBV19 combines with J gene TRBJ1-2; TRBD1 matches at 10 bases. This CDR3 contains 14 residues. V shed 7 bases and J 6 bases; nucleotides not matched to a gene: 8. Germline V gene sequence: CDR1 LNHDA, CDR2 SQIVND (reference sequence). The CDR3: CASTGQGVNNGYTF. CDR3 DNA: TGTGCCAGTACCGGACAGGGGGTAAATAATGGCTACACCTTC.